One sample yielded the 8 T cell receptor beta chains listed below, sequenced in a study of blood T cell repertoires in COVID-19. The table came from immunoSEQ multiplex PCR; TCRdb's copy has only in-frame clones and leaves some out. Among approximately 330,000 clones listed, roughly 89% were seen once. Material: peripheral blood. The receptors derive from a middle-aged woman with COVID-19, enrolled during active disease.

This chain links TRBV5-1 with TRBJ2-5; 10 bases match TRBD1. CDR3 length equals 15 residues. The trim removed 3 bases at V and 5 bases at J, leaving 7 bases unmatched. Germline V gives CDR1 SGHRS, CDR2 YFSETQ. CDR3 loop: CASSSGDRGGETQYF. As DNA, the CDR3 is TGCGCCAGCAGCTCCGGGGACAGGGGTGGGGAGACCCAGTACTTC.

The chain is built from TRBV5-4 and TRBJ2-2; D remains unclear. The V end lost 4 bases, the J end lost 4 bases, and 26 bases lay between the germline ends. The CDR3 covers 19 residues. The germline V gene has CDR1 SGHNT and CDR2 YYREEE (reference sequence). The CDR3 DNA follows: TGTGCCAGCAGCCAGTTACCAGGTGGTGGTAATGCTGTCACCGGGGAGCTGTTTTTT. Translated, it gives CASSQLPGGGNAVTGELFF.

The DNA of the CDR3 is TGTGCCAGCAGCTTATTAGAATATCTGAACACTGAAGCTTTCTTT. It is translated as CASSLLEYLNTEAFF. The chain employs TRBV7-8 and TRBJ1-1; D is unclear. The CDR3 consists of 15 residues. Germline lookup yields CDR1 SGHVS and CDR2 FQNEAQ. V dropped 2 bases and J dropped 0 bases, with 10 bases sitting between them.

The chain has TRBV7-9 and TRBJ1-2; tentatively, D is TRBD1 (6 bases). This CDR3 is built from 14 residues. CDR1 is SEHNR and CDR2 is FQNEAQ in the germline V gene (reference sequence). V lost 8 bases and J 4 bases, leaving 17 bases between the germline ends. CDR3 loop: CASLPQQGSYGYTF. The DNA for the CDR3 is TGTGCCAGCCTCCCTCAGCAGGGGAGCTATGGCTACACCTTC. The variable domain in full, with the rest retrieved from reference TRBV7-9 and TRBJ1-2, is DTGVSQNPRHKITKRGQNVTFRCDPISEHNRLYWYRQTLGQGPEFLTYFQNEAQLEKSRLLSDRFSAERPKGSFSTLEIQRTEQGDSAMYLCASLPQQGSYGYTFGSGTRLTVV.

This clone has just one count. The chain has TRBV4-1 and TRBJ2-3, with 12 bases aligning to TRBD2. Germline-derived CDR1 and CDR2 are MGHRA and YSYEKL. The CDR3 sequence is 17 residues long. V shed 0 bases, J shed 5 bases, and the junction held 6 bases outside the gene matches. The CDR3 here is CASSQDALAGGLDTQYF. In DNA form, the CDR3 reads TGCGCCAGCAGCCAAGATGCACTAGCGGGAGGCCTAGATACGCAGTATTTT.

The chain recombines TRBV7-2 with TRBJ1-2, with D hard to call. Per the germline V gene, CDR1 is SGHTA and CDR2 is FQGNSA. This CDR3 has 14 amino acids. V lost 3 bases, J lost 2 bases, and 10 bases lay in between. In DNA form, the CDR3 reads TGTGCCAGCAGCTTGCCCGGAGAAAACTATGGCTACACCTTC. It is translated as CASSLPGENYGYTF.

The chain joins TRBV7-3 to TRBJ2-1, with 10 bases lining up with TRBD2. Germline CDR1 SGHTA, CDR2 FQGTGA. This CDR3 is 19 amino acids long. The junction had 8 bases not matched to a gene; V was cut back by 0 bases and J by 0 bases. The CDR3 DNA reads as TGTGCCAGCAGCTTAACTAGCGGGAGGCCCCGGAGCTCCTACAATGAGCAGTTCTTC. Translating it yields CASSLTSGRPRSSYNEQFF.

This clone has a single count. V usage is TRBV14 and J usage is TRBJ1-2; 12 nucleotides agree with TRBD1. In germline, CDR1 is SGHDN, CDR2 FVKESK. This CDR3 comprises 17 residues. The J segment lost 1 base and the V segment lost 4 bases, leaving 7 bases of the junction unmatched. The CDR3 loop is CASSRSGQGAYNYGYTF. The CDR3 DNA is TGTGCCAGCAGCCGATCGGGACAGGGGGCCTATAACTATGGCTACACCTTC.